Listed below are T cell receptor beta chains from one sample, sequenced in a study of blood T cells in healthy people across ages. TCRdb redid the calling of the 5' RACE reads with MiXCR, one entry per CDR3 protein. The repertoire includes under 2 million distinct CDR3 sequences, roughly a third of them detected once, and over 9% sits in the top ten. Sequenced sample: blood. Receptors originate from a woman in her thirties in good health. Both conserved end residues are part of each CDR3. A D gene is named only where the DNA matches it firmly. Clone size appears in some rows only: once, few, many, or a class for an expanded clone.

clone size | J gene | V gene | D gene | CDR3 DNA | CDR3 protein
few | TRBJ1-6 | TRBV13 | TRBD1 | TGTGCCAGCAGCTTAGGACAGGGGGGAACCTATAATTCACCCCTCCACTTT | CASSLGQGGTYNSPLHF
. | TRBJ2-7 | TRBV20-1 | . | TGCAGTGCTAGACGGTCTAATGAGGACGAGCAGTACTTC | CSARRSNEDEQYF
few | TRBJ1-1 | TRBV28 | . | TGTGCCAGCACGGGCGCAAGGAACACTGAAGCTTTCTTT | CASTGARNTEAFF
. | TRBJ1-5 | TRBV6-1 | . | TGTGCCAGCCATCTCGACAGCAACAATCAGCCCCAGCATTTT | CASHLDSNNQPQHF
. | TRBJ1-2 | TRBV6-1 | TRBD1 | TGTGCCACTCGACCCGGACAGGGAAACTCCTATGGCTACACCTTC | CATRPGQGNSYGYTF
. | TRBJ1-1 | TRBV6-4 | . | TGTGCCAGCAGTGTCGACAGGTGGAGCACTGAAGCTTTCTTT | CASSVDRWSTEAFF
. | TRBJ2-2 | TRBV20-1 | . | TGCAGTGCTAGGGATCCCTCGGGACAAAACACCGGGAAGCTGTTTTTT | CSARDPSGQNTGKLFF
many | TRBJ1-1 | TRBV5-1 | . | TGCGCCAGCAGCTTGGCCGGAACGAACACTGAAGCTTTCTTT | CASSLAGTNTEAFF
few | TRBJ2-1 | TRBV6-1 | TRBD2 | TGTGCCAGCAAGACGAGCGGGGGGGCGGCCTACAATGAGCAGTTCTTC | CASKTSGGAAYNEQFF
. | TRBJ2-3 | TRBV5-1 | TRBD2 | TGCGCCAGCAGAACTAGCGGGGGGGCCGGAGATACGCAGTATTTT | CASRTSGGAGDTQYF
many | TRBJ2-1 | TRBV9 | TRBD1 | TGTGCCAGCAGCGTAGACGGGACAGGGGTCAATGAGCAGTTCTTC | CASSVDGTGVNEQFF
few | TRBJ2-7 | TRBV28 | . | TGTGCCAGCGGTTGGGGGGCCGAGCAGTACTTC | CASGWGAEQYF
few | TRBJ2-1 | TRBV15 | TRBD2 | TGTGCCACCAGCCCCGCGGGGGTCCCCCTTGATGAGCAGTTCTTC | CATSPAGVPLDEQFF
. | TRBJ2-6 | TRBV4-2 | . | TGTGCCAGCAGCCAAGTCGGCAGGAATGGGGCCAACGTCCTGACTTTC | CASSQVGRNGANVLTF
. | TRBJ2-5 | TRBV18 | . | TGTGCCAGCTCACCGGCGGACCGAGCGCGTGAGCAAGAGACCCAGTACTTC | CASSPADRAREQETQYF
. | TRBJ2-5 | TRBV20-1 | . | TGCAGTGCTAGACACCAAACCAGGGTTTGGCAAGAGACCCAGTACTTC | CSARHQTRVWQETQYF
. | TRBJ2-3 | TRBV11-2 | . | TGTGCCAGCAGCCCCAGGGGAGGGGCGGGGGCAGATACGCAGTATTTT | CASSPRGGAGADTQYF
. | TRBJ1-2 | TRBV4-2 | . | TGTGCCAGCAGCCAAGGGATAGCTACGAACTATGGCAACACCTTC | CASSQGIATNYGNTF
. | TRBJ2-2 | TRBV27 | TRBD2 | TGTGCCAGCAGTGGCCGGGAGGCCGGGGGTTACGGGGAGCTGTTTTTT | CASSGREAGGYGELFF
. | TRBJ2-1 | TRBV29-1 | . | TGCAGCGTTGAAGTAGGGAGTTCCAACAATGAGCAGTTCTTC | CSVEVGSSNNEQFF
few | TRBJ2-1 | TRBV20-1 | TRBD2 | TGCAGTGCTAGGCCGACTAGCGGGAGGGCCCAAGAACGTTACAATGAGCAGTTCTTC | CSARPTSGRAQERYNEQFF
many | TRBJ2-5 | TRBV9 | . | TGTGCCAGCAGCGTAATGGGTATATCCGGGGAGACCCAGTACTTC | CASSVMGISGETQYF
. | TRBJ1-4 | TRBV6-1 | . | TGTGCCAGCAGTGAAGCGGGGGCCCCGGTCGGTGAAAAACTGTTTTTT | CASSEAGAPVGEKLFF
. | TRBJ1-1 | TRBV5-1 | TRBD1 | TGCGCCAACAGCTTGGAGGGACAGGGGGCGCGGGACACTGAAGCTTTCTTT | CANSLEGQGARDTEAFF
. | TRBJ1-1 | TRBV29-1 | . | TGCGGCGTCCAGGGAAATTCGCCTGAAGCTTTCTTT | CGVQGNSPEAFF
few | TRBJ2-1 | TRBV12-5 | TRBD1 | TGTGCTAGTGCCTTGACAGGGGGCTGGCAAAATGAGCAGTTCTTC | CASALTGGWQNEQFF
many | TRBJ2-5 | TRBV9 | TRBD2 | TGTGCCAGCAGCGTAGATCCAGCGGGGGGGCAGGGGACCCAGTACTTC | CASSVDPAGGQGTQYF
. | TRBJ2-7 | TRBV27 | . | TGTGCCAGCAGGGGGGCAGGGATTCGATACGAGCAGTACTTC | CASRGAGIRYEQYF
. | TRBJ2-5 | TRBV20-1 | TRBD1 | TGCAGTGCGCCCTCCACAGGGGGGAAAGAGACCCAGTACTTC | CSAPSTGGKETQYF
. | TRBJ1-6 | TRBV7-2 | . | TGTGCCAGCAGCTTAACGGGGTATTATTCACCCCTCCACTTT | CASSLTGYYSPLHF
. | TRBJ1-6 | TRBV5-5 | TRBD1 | TGTGCCAGCAGCTTGACCGGGACAGGGGGCGCTTCACCCCTCCACTTT | CASSLTGTGGASPLHF
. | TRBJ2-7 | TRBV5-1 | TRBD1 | TGCGCCAGCAGCCCGTGGTTTTTGGGGGACAGGGACTCCTACGAGCAGTACTTC | CASSPWFLGDRDSYEQYF
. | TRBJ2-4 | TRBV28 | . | TGTGCCAGCAGTCCCCTCCGAGAGGTAGCCAAAAACATTCAGTACTTC | CASSPLREVAKNIQYF
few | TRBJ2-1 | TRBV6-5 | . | TGTGCCAGCAGTAGCGGTAAGACCCGCAATGAGCAGTTCTTC | CASSSGKTRNEQFF
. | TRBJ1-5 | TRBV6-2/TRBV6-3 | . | TGTGCCAGCAGTCCGTCGAGGGGCCCGGCTAATCAGCCCCAGCATTTT | CASSPSRGPANQPQHF
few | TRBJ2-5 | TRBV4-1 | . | TGCGCCAGCAGCCAAGATCTTCGGGGGCGTAGAGGTGAGACCCAGTACTTC | CASSQDLRGRRGETQYF
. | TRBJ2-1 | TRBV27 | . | TGTGCCAGCAGTTTTCTAGGTAGTGAGCAGTTCTTC | CASSFLGSEQFF
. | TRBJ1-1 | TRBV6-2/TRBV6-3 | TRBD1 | TGTGCCAGCAGTTATCACAGGGGGGTTAACACTGAAGCTTTCTTT | CASSYHRGVNTEAFF
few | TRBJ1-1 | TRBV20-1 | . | TGCAGTGCTAGATTCCGGGTCGAAGCTTTCTTT | CSARFRVEAFF
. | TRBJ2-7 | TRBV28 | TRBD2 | TGTGCCAGCCATATGGGGGAGGGGGAGCAGTACTTC | CASHMGEGEQYF
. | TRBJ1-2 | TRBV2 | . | TGTGCCAGCAACCAGACAGACTCCCGTGGCTACACCTTC | CASNQTDSRGYTF
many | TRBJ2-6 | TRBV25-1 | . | TGTGCCAGCAGCCCCGCTCGGGCGGGGGCCAACGTCCTGACTTTC | CASSPARAGANVLTF
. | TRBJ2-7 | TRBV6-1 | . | TGTGCCAGCACAGGGATAGGCTCGTACGAGCAGTACTTC | CASTGIGSYEQYF
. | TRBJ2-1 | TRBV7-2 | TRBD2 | TGTGCCAGCAGCTTTGGTGTAGCGGGAGGGTACAATGAGCAGTTCTTC | CASSFGVAGGYNEQFF
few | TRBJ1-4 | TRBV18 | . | TGTGCCAGCTCACCACCGGGAGTTACTAATGAAAAACTGTTTTTT | CASSPPGVTNEKLFF
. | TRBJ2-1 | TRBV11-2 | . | TGTGCCAGCAGCTTAGTGGACGAATCCAATGAGCAGTTCTTC | CASSLVDESNEQFF
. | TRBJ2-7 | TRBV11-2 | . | TGTGCCAGCAGCTTTGTTTCTGACGGCCACGAGCAGTACTTC | CASSFVSDGHEQYF
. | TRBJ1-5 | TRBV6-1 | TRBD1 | TGTGCCAGCAGTGTAGGATCGGGACAGGGTCGGGGCCCCCAGCATTTT | CASSVGSGQGRGPQHF
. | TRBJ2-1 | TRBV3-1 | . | TGTGCCAGCAGCCTCTCCAGTCGGGGGTTGTTCTTC | CASSLSSRGLFF
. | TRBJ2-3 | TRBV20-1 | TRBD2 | TGCAGTGCCCCCGGGGGGGCGGGGGGCCGCACAGATACGCAGTATTTT | CSAPGGAGGRTDTQYF
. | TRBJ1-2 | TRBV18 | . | TGTGCCAGCTCACCGCCACAGGGTCCGGGTGGCTACACCTTC | CASSPPQGPGGYTF
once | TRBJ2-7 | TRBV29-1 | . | TGCAGCGTTGAAGATCGCGGTAGGGGACGCGAGCAGTACTTC | CSVEDRGRGREQYF
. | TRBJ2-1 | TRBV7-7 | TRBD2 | TGTGCCAGCAGCTTAGGGCCGGCGGGAGGCCTCTACAATGAGCAGTTCTTC | CASSLGPAGGLYNEQFF
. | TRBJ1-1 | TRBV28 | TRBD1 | TGTGCCAGCAGCCCAGGACAGGGCCAGATGGGCGCTGAAGCTTTCTTT | CASSPGQGQMGAEAFF
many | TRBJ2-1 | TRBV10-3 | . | TGTGCCATCAGTGAGGACAGCTCCTACAATGAGCAGTTCTTC | CAISEDSSYNEQFF
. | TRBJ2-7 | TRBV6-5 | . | TGTGCCAGCAGTACGAAGGGGGGCGAGCAGTACTTC | CASSTKGGEQYF
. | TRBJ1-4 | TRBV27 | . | TGTGCCAGCACGGCCAGGGGAACAACTAATGAAAAACTGTTTTTT | CASTARGTTNEKLFF